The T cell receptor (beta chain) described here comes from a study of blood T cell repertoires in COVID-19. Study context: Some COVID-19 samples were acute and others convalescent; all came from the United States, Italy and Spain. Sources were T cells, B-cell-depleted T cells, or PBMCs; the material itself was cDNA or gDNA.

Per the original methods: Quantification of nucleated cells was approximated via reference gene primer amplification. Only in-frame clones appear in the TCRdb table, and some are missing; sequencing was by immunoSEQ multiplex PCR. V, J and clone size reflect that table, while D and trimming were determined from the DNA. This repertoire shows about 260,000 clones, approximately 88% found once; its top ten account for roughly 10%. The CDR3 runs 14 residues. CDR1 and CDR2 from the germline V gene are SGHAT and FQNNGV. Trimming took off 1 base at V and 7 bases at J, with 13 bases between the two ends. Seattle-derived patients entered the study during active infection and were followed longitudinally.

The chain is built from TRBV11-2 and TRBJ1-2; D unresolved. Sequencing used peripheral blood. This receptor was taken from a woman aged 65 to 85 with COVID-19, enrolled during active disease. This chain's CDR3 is CASSLAVPSGGYTF. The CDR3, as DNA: TGTGCCAGCAGCTTAGCCGTCCCTTCGGGTGGCTACACCTTC.